This TCR beta chain is drawn from a study of CD8 T cells in Susac syndrome. The CDR3 covers 12 residues. V was shortened by 2 bases and J by 5 bases, with 9 bases between the two germline ends. Germline CDR1 reads SQVTM; CDR2 reads ANQGSEA. RNA totalling about 0.45 to 1 ug underwent reverse transcription with random hexamers. TCRdb recomputed calls from the immunoSEQ multiplex PCR reads with MiXCR, one row per CDR3 protein. The table lists around 90,000 distinct CDR3 sequences, 95% to 96% of them singletons. Patients with Susac syndrome fulfilled recently defined diagnostic criteria for definite or probable disease.

What was sequenced was CD8+ T cells from PBMCs. The TCR comes from a human donor with Susac syndrome. The rearrangement joins TRBV29-1 to TRBJ1-1, with D possibly matching TRBD1 (5 bases). CDR3 DNA: TGCAGCGTTGAAACGGGGGTAACTGAAGCTTTCTTT. This translates into CSVETGVTEAFF.